This is a list of T cell receptor beta chains from one sample in a study of high-grade serous ovarian cancer treatment subgroups. Profiling relied on immunoSEQ multiplex PCR, and the TCRdb table lists in-frame clones only, not all of them. Counted here are some 27,000 clones, about 86% occurring once; the ten biggest clones make up under 2.5%. The material sequenced was tumor tissue. These receptors were collected from a human donor with high-grade serous ovarian cancer. Each CDR3 is given without its conserved first and last residue. Each record gives: V gene, CDR3 protein.

V gene: TRBV10-2; CDR3 protein: ASGSGANTGELF
V gene: TRBV28; CDR3 protein: ASSLWQILGGSGELF
V gene: TRBV10-3; CDR3 protein: ASGQLKNTEAF
V gene: TRBV4-2; CDR3 protein: ASSQDSILDYLYNEQF
V gene: TRBV6-5; CDR3 protein: ASSQGRNTIY
V gene: TRBV7-2; CDR3 protein: ASSVSGTSSGNTIY
V gene: TRBV10-2; CDR3 protein: ASSGEESEAF
V gene: TRBV7-8; CDR3 protein: ASSFNRETQY
V gene: TRBV2; CDR3 protein: ASSLYEGLGLHGRETQY
V gene: TRBV19; CDR3 protein: ASSTVDRGRLF
V gene: TRBV29-1; CDR3 protein: SVEAGTGNTEAF
V gene: TRBV2; CDR3 protein: ASSFRREPRATEAF
V gene: TRBV2; CDR3 protein: ASSTTLYGYT
V gene: TRBV5-6; CDR3 protein: ASSRTNKMEDIQY
V gene: TRBV11-1; CDR3 protein: ASSLFSENTEAF
V gene: TRBV5-1; CDR3 protein: ASSLDDGPYGYT
V gene: TRBV19; CDR3 protein: ATSETPGIPSNEQF
V gene: TRBV7-2; CDR3 protein: ASSPGSGLAGELF
V gene: TRBV28; CDR3 protein: ASSSPRMGTDTQY
V gene: TRBV27; CDR3 protein: ASSLSGLRSLRSYNEQF
V gene: TRBV7-9; CDR3 protein: ASSPYRAETQY
V gene: TRBV19; CDR3 protein: ASNSGGQGASTGELF
V gene: TRBV5-1; CDR3 protein: ASSLGLPDNEQF
V gene: TRBV4-1; CDR3 protein: ATSAAGVTGELF
V gene: TRBV28; CDR3 protein: ASSPGTVIYEQY
V gene: TRBV5-6; CDR3 protein: ASARELSSYNEQF
V gene: TRBV5-1; CDR3 protein: ASSPTPGLKGTDTQY
V gene: TRBV9; CDR3 protein: ASSFSGRATDEQF
V gene: TRBV7-2; CDR3 protein: ASSFLDTKETQY
V gene: TRBV11-3; CDR3 protein: ASSLDHEGLTEQF